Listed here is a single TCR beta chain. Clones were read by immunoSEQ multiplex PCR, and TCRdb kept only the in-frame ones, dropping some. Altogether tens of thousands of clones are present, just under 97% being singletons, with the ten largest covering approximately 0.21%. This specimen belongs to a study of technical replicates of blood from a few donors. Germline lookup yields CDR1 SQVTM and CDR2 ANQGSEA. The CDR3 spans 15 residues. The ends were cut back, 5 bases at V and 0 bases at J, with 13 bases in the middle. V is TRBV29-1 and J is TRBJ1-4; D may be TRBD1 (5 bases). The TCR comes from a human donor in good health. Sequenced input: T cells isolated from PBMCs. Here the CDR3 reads CSVTWGDSTNEKLFF. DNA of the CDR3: TGCAGCGTTACGTGGGGGGATTCAACTAATGAAAAACTGTTTTTT. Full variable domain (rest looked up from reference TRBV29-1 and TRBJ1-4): SAVISQKPSRDICQRGTSLTIQCQVDSQVTMMFWYRQQPGQSLTLIATANQGSEATYESGFVIDKFPISRPNLTFSTLTVSNMSPEDSSIYLCSVTWGDSTNEKLFFGSGTQLSVL.